This entry concerns a single T cell receptor (beta chain). Profiling relied on immunoSEQ multiplex PCR, and the TCRdb table lists in-frame clones only, not all of them. The table includes some 150,000 clones, nearly 96% detected once. This CDR3 is 15 amino acids long. The junction had 5 bases not matched to a gene; V was cut back by 1 base and J by 5 bases. From germline, CDR1 is SGHRS and CDR2 YFSETQ. This record belongs to a study of control samples from healthy donors and cancer patients. Sequences were obtained from blood. The receptor's source is a woman in her twenties or thirties in good health. V usage is TRBV5-1 and J usage is TRBJ2-1; the match to TRBD1 covers 8 bases. For the CDR3, the DNA is TGCGCCAGCAGCTTGCAGGGGGCTTTCAACAATGAGCAGTTCTTC. Its protein product is CASSLQGAFNNEQFF.